A single sample is the source of the 8 T cell receptor beta chains below, sequenced in a study of blood T cell repertoires in COVID-19. Libraries were prepared by immunoSEQ multiplex PCR; TCRdb keeps only in-frame clonotypes and omits some of them. The sample holds approximately 170,000 clones, more than 75% seen once. The sample was peripheral blood. The receptors were sampled from a man aged 45 to 65 who had recovered from COVID-19.

This clone has only one observation. CDR3 in DNA: TGCAGCGTTGGTGGACAGGGGTCCTACGAGCAGTACTTC. Residues: CSVGGQGSYEQYF. V and J are TRBV29-1 and TRBJ2-7; 9 positions agree with TRBD1. The CDR3 runs 13 residues. Per germline, CDR1 SQVTM and CDR2 ANQGSEA. V was pared by 4 bases and J by 1 base, with 2 bases of the junction left unmatched.

V is TRBV7-2 and J is TRBJ2-2, with 8 bases fitting TRBD2. This CDR3 contains 15 residues. J gave up 7 bases and V 4 bases, and 8 bases lay outside the gene matches. Germline values: CDR1 SGHTA, CDR2 FQGNSA. The CDR3 spells CASSSGGRVNGELFF. CDR3 nucleotides: TGTGCCAGCAGCTCGGGAGGGAGGGTGAACGGGGAGCTGTTTTTT.

This clone is a singleton in its sample. V usage is TRBV2 and J usage is TRBJ2-3, with TRBD2 matching over 7 bases. Germline V gene data show CDR1 as SNHLY and CDR2 as FYNNEI. The junction had 7 bases not matched to a gene; V was cut back by 5 bases and J by 2 bases. This CDR3 contains 15 residues. CDR3 loop: CASSRAGRVTDTQYF. CDR3 nucleotide sequence: TGTGCCAGCAGTAGGGCAGGGAGGGTCACAGATACGCAGTATTTT. The entire variable domain, with the rest obtained from reference TRBV2 and TRBJ2-3, is as follows: EPEVTQTPSHQVTQMGQEVILRCVPISNHLYFYWYRQILGQKVEFLVSFYNNEISEKSEIFDDQFSVERPDGSNFTLKIRSTKLEDSAMYFCASSRAGRVTDTQYFGPGTRLTVL.

The rearrangement uses TRBV4-1 and TRBJ1-6, with TRBD1 identical over 9 bases. The CDR3 sequence is 18 residues long. Germline V gives CDR1 MGHRA, CDR2 YSYEKL. J gave up 1 base and V 4 bases, and 8 bases lay outside the gene matches. The CDR3 sequence: CASSPGQGIGSYNSPLHF. In DNA form, the CDR3 reads TGCGCCAGCAGCCCCGGACAGGGGATAGGGTCCTATAATTCACCCCTCCACTTT.

The genes are TRBV27 and TRBJ2-4; the match to TRBD2 covers 9 bases. CDR1 MNHEY and CDR2 SMNVEV come from the germline V gene (reference sequence). Trimming cost V 0 bases and J 0 bases; bases outside gene matches: 12. This CDR3 is 20 amino acids long. In DNA, the CDR3 is TGTGCCAGCAGTTTATCCTGGGCGGGGGGGGGAACCTTAGCCAAAAACATTCAGTACTTC. Translated: CASSLSWAGGGTLAKNIQYF.

The chain couples TRBV6-1 to TRBJ2-7, with unresolved D. This CDR3 comprises 13 residues. V was clipped by 3 bases and J by 5 bases, with 11 bases between them. From germline, CDR1 is MNHNS and CDR2 SASEGT. The CDR3 coding sequence is TGTGCCAGCAGTGAGGCGAGGTCCCACGAGCAGTACTTC. Translation: CASSEARSHEQYF.

The J gene is TRBJ2-2, the V gene TRBV6-2 or TRBV6-3, with TRBD1 matching over 9 bases. CDR3 size: 15 residues. The germline V gene encodes CDR1 MNHEY and CDR2 SVGEGT. Unmatched junction bases numbered 8, after V lost 6 bases and J lost 6 bases. The CDR3 sequence is CASSSPRQGAGELFF. CDR3 sequence (DNA): TGTGCCAGCAGCTCCCCCCGACAGGGGGCCGGGGAGCTGTTTTTT.

This clone was counted a few times. The J gene is TRBJ1-1, the V gene TRBV6-2 or TRBV6-3; unclear D gene. Deletions cut 6 bases from V and 10 bases from J, with 12 bases between. The germline V gene has CDR1 MNHEY and CDR2 SVGEGT. The CDR3 has 11 amino acids. The DNA for the CDR3 is TGTGCCAGCAGCCATGCGACGGGAGCTTTCTTT. It codes for CASSHATGAFF.